This TCR beta chain was sequenced for a study of T cell repertoires in cytomegalovirus infection. The wider study: Both a matching HLA type and CMV infection were indicated by public TCR beta signatures.

TCRdb fed the reads into MiXCR, producing one record per CDR3 protein. The sample contains about 360,000 distinct CDR3 sequences, 15% to 20% of which appear only once. Study observations and caveats: CMV-specific HLA-C-restricted TCR beta clonotypes dominated the ex vivo response. Frequencies of public TCR beta families were cumulated, and this identified carriers of CMV plus the relevant HLA.

The sample holds a few counts of this clonotype. Antigen unknown. This receptor was identified in a human donor in good health (CMV status not recorded). Some clones in this sample may be carry-over from other donors' samples. The sample taken for sequencing was PBMCs.

The CDR3 DNA sequence: TGTGCCAGCAGTTACGATGGGGGAGGGCCGCACAATGAGCAGTTCTTC. Its translation is CASSYDGGGPHNEQFF. The chain combines TRBV6-6 with TRBJ2-1; 7 nucleotides match TRBD2. The ends lost 2 bases at V and 5 bases at J; junction bases unmatched: 9. Germline values: CDR1 MNHNY, CDR2 SVGAGI (reference sequence). There are 16 residues in the CDR3.